The 27 T cell receptor beta chains in this list originate from one sample, sequenced in a study of cytomegalovirus exposure and HLA in healthy donors. The PCR contained 60 Vbeta and 13 Jbeta primers. Sequencing used immunoSEQ multiplex PCR; TCRdb keeps in-frame clones, though not all of them. Of some 250,000 clones in the sample, 82% were seen once. Sequences were obtained from PBMCs. All receptors derive from a woman in her thirties or forties in good health and CMV-seropositive.

The chain has TRBV7-2 and TRBJ1-5; D call uncertain. The V and J ends lost 2 bases and 6 bases respectively, with 8 bases between them. The germline V gene encodes CDR1 SGHTA and CDR2 FQGNSA. The CDR3 has 13 amino acids. CDR3 sequence (DNA): TGTGCCAGCAGCTTAAATTCAGGTCAGCCCCAGCATTTT. Translating it yields CASSLNSGQPQHF.

This sequence joins TRBV29-1 and TRBJ2-3; D may be TRBD2 (6 bases). Trimming cost V 6 bases and J 5 bases, with 15 bases left between them. CDR3 length equals 13 residues. Germline V gene sequence: CDR1 SQVTM, CDR2 ANQGSEA. The CDR3 is CSVAPGVRDTQYF. In nucleotides, the CDR3 is TGCAGCGTCGCTCCGGGGGTCAGAGATACGCAGTATTTT.

V is TRBV19 and J is TRBJ2-1; TRBD1 aligns across 7 bases. Germline V CDR1 and CDR2: LNHDA, SQIVND (reference sequence). V was pared by 7 bases and J by 6 bases, with 12 bases of the junction left unmatched. The CDR3 length is 15 residues. The CDR3 region has the DNA TGTGCCAGTACCGTCGGGCCGACAGGGAGCAATGAGCAGTTCTTC. This translates into CASTVGPTGSNEQFF.

V is TRBV6-5 and J is TRBJ2-2; TRBD1 is a possible D gene (6 bases). Per the germline V gene, CDR1 is MNHEY and CDR2 is SVGAGI. V was shortened by 7 bases and J by 8 bases, with 14 bases between the two germline ends. The CDR3 totals 13 residues. CDR3 bases: TGTGCCAGCAATGGGGGCGCAGGAGGGGAGCTGTTTTTT. Its translation is CASNGGAGGELFF.

The chain joins TRBV30 to TRBJ1-2; 10 bases map to TRBD1. The CDR3 totals 14 residues. Germline CDR1 and CDR2: GTSNPN and SVGIG (reference sequence). V dropped 3 bases and J dropped 3; count of bases not matched to a gene: 4. The CDR3 bases are TGTGCCTGGAGGGGGACAGGGGCTGACTATGGCTACACCTTC. Encoded protein: CAWRGTGADYGYTF. Looking up the rest from reference TRBV30 and TRBJ1-2 gives the full variable domain: SQTIHQWPATLVQPVGSPLSLECTVEGTSNPNLYWYRQAAGRGLQLLFYSVGIGQISSEVPQNLSASRPQDRQFILSSKKLLLSDSGFYLCAWRGTGADYGYTFGSGTRLTVV.

V gene TRBV5-5 combines with J gene TRBJ1-2; 9 bases line up with TRBD1. The CDR3 has 17 amino acids. Trimming cost V 4 bases and J 5 bases; bases outside gene matches: 15. The germline CDR1 and CDR2 sequences are SGHKS and YYEKEE (reference sequence). CDR3 sequence: CASSRGATGGGSYGYTF. In DNA form, the CDR3 reads TGTGCCAGCAGCCGGGGGGCGACAGGGGGAGGAAGTTATGGCTACACCTTC.

The chain carries TRBV7-9 and TRBJ2-5; D is unresolved. CDR3 length: 14 amino acids. The ends were cut back, 4 bases at V and 0 bases at J, with 9 bases in the middle. CDR1 is SEHNR and CDR2 is FQNEAQ in the germline V gene (reference sequence). The chain's CDR3 is CASSSQTYQETQYF. In nucleotides, the CDR3 is TGTGCCAGCAGCTCCCAGACTTACCAAGAGACCCAGTACTTC. Full variable domain (outside the CDR3, taken from reference TRBV7-9 and TRBJ2-5): DTGVSQNPRHKITKRGQNVTFRCDPISEHNRLYWYRQTLGQGPEFLTYFQNEAQLEKSRLLSDRFSAERPKGSFSTLEIQRTEQGDSAMYLCASSSQTYQETQYFGPGTRLLVL.

The V gene is TRBV5-6, the J gene TRBJ2-5; 12 nucleotides agree with TRBD2. The CDR3 totals 17 residues. The germline gives CDR1 SGHDT, CDR2 YYEEEE. After removal of 1 base from V and 1 base from J, the junction contained 5 bases not matched to a gene. CDR3 nucleotides: TGTGCCAGCAGCTTGAGGCTAGCGGGGGGGTTCCAAGAGACCCAGTACTTC. Its protein is CASSLRLAGGFQETQYF.

The CDR3 here is CASSVVSSTADTQYF. The CDR3 DNA reads as TGTGCCAGCAGCGTAGTATCGAGTACCGCAGATACGCAGTATTTT. This chain joins TRBV9 and TRBJ2-3; no firm D call. Germline V CDR1 and CDR2: SGDLS, YYNGEE. CDR3 length equals 15 residues. V was clipped by 0 bases and J by 4 bases, with 12 bases between them. Based on the CDR3 plus reference TRBV9 and TRBJ2-3, the full variable domain is DSGVTQTPKHLITATGQRVTLRCSPRSGDLSVYWYQQSLDQGLQFLIQYYNGEERAKGNILERFSAQQFPDLHSELNLSSLELGDSALYFCASSVVSSTADTQYFGPGTRLTVL.

A single count supports this clone. The chain employs TRBV19 and TRBJ2-5; the D is unclear. The CDR3 is 13 amino acids. Germline-derived CDR1 and CDR2 are LNHDA and SQIVND (reference sequence). Between the trimmed V and J ends, which lost 3 bases and 1 base, there was a span of 6 bases. The CDR3 nucleotides read TGTGCCAGTAGTATGTTCGGCCAAGAGACCCAGTACTTC. Amino acids: CASSMFGQETQYF.

This clone was counted only a few times. The chain is built from TRBV7-2 and TRBJ1-5; no reliable D call. The ends were cut back, 3 bases at V and 4 bases at J, with 10 bases in the middle. This CDR3 has 14 residues. Germline CDR1 SGHTA, CDR2 FQGNSA. The CDR3, as DNA: TGTGCCAGCAGCTTTGGAACAGTGAATCAGCCCCAGCATTTT. Protein: CASSFGTVNQPQHF. Supplemented by reference TRBV7-2 and TRBJ1-5, the full variable domain reads GAGVSQSPSNKVTEKGKDVELRCDPISGHTALYWYRQSLGQGLEFLIYFQGNSAPDKSGLPSDRFSAERTGGSVSTLTIQRTQQEDSAVYLCASSFGTVNQPQHFGDGTRLSIL.

The rearrangement uses TRBV5-4 and TRBJ2-7, with D perhaps matching TRBD2 (5 bases). Germline V gene data show CDR1 as SGHNT and CDR2 as YYREEE (reference sequence). The V and J ends lost 2 bases and 0 bases respectively, with 6 bases between them. CDR3 length equals 13 residues. The CDR3 sequence is CASSFEGSYEQYF. For the CDR3, the DNA is TGTGCCAGCAGCTTCGAGGGCTCCTACGAGCAGTACTTC.

This clone was seen a few times. This chain connects TRBV29-1 to TRBJ2-7; D possibly corresponds to TRBD1 (6 bases). V lost 7 bases, J lost 9 bases, and 31 bases lay in between. The CDR3 runs 16 residues. Germline loops: CDR1 SQVTM, CDR2 ANQGSEA. DNA for the CDR3: TGCAGCGCTCTTTTTTCAGGGGATAGAACATCTCGAGGGCAGTACTTC. As protein: CSALFSGDRTSRGQYF.

This chain connects TRBV7-9 to TRBJ2-7; possible D gene TRBD1, 5 bases. Germline-derived CDR1 and CDR2 are SEHNR and FQNEAQ (reference sequence). The CDR3 is 17 residues long. Trimming shortened V by 1 base and J by 5 bases, and 21 bases separated the two germline ends. This chain's CDR3 is CASSLDMRTPVVDEQYF. CDR3 nucleotides: TGTGCCAGCAGCTTAGATATGAGGACACCCGTGGTTGACGAGCAGTACTTC.

The J gene is TRBJ2-5, the V gene TRBV29-1; D is unresolved. The V end was cut by 7 bases, the J end by 5 bases, with 14 bases between. This CDR3 is built from 12 residues. Germline V CDR1 and CDR2: SQVTM, ANQGSEA. In DNA form, the CDR3 reads TGCAGCGGACGACGAGGAACGGAGACCCAGTACTTC. Amino acids: CSGRRGTETQYF.

The chain recombines TRBV6-4 with TRBJ2-3, with 7 bases lining up with TRBD2. The CDR3 loop spans 14 amino acids. Trimming at V came to 4 bases and at J to 4 bases, leaving 5 bases not matched to a gene. Germline-derived CDR1 and CDR2 are MRHNA and SNTAGT. The CDR3 DNA follows: TGTGCCAGCAGTGCCGAACTAGCGTCAGATACGCAGTATTTT. It encodes CASSAELASDTQYF.

This clone appeared a single time. The gene calls are TRBV7-9 and TRBJ2-5; tentative D call: TRBD2 (5 bases). Between the trimmed V and J ends, which lost 5 bases and 2 bases, there was a span of 18 bases. CDR3 length equals 16 residues. From germline, CDR1 is SEHNR and CDR2 FQNEAQ (reference sequence). The DNA of the CDR3 is TGTGCCAGCAGCCTTGGACTCGTAACTAATCAAGAGACCCAGTACTTC. Protein product: CASSLGLVTNQETQYF.

CDR3 DNA sequence: TGTGCCAGCAGCCCAATATGGGGGGGAAATTTGGATGGCTACACCTTC. Amino acid sequence: CASSPIWGGNLDGYTF. The chain uses TRBV13 and TRBJ1-2; D possibly corresponds to TRBD1 (5 bases). This CDR3 is built from 16 residues. The germline CDR1 and CDR2 sequences are PRHDT and FYEKMQ (reference sequence). V was trimmed by 5 bases and J by 6 bases, leaving 22 bases between them.

The chain employs TRBV25-1 and TRBJ2-5; D remains unclear. In germline, CDR1 is MGHDK, CDR2 SYGVNS. The V end was cut by 5 bases, the J end by 2 bases, with 6 bases between. The CDR3 runs to 12 residues. CDR3 sequence (DNA): TGTGCCAGCAGTTCAACTCAAGAGACCCAGTACTTC. Its protein is CASSSTQETQYF. The entire variable domain, with the rest obtained from reference TRBV25-1 and TRBJ2-5, is as follows: EADIYQTPRYLVIGTGKKITLECSQTMGHDKMYWYQQDPGMELHLIHYSYGVNSTEKGDLSSESTVSRIRTEHFPLTLESARPSHTSQYLCASSSTQETQYFGPGTRLLVL.

This chain uses TRBV7-3 with TRBJ1-2; 8 nucleotides agree with TRBD1. V shed 2 bases, J shed 2 bases, and the junction held 4 bases outside the gene matches. The length of the CDR3 is 15 residues. CDR1 and CDR2 from the germline V gene are SGHTA and FQGTGA. Here the CDR3 reads CASSLSGQGNYGYTF. CDR3 nucleotides: TGTGCCAGCAGCTTATCCGGACAGGGAAACTATGGCTACACCTTC.

The chain combines TRBV7-9 with TRBJ1-4, with 7 bases identical to TRBD1. From germline, CDR1 is SEHNR and CDR2 FQNEAQ (reference sequence). The CDR3 has 13 amino acids. CDR3 sequence reads: CSGRQGSNEKLFF. In nucleotides, the CDR3 is TGTTCCGGCAGACAGGGCTCTAATGAAAAACTGTTTTTT. Full variable domain (outside the CDR3, taken from reference TRBV7-9 and TRBJ1-4): DTGVSQNPRHKITKRGQNVTFRCDPISEHNRLYWYRQTLGQGPEFLTYFQNEAQLEKSRLLSDRFSAERPKGSFSTLEIQRTEQGDSAMYLCSGRQGSNEKLFFGSGTQLSVL.

The table lists this clone with many counts. The chain uses TRBV5-4 and TRBJ2-3, with a weak D call TRBD2 (6 bases). The V end was cut by 0 bases, the J end by 1 base, with 12 bases between. Germline V gene data show CDR1 as SGHNT and CDR2 as YYREEE (reference sequence). The CDR3 has 16 amino acids. CDR3 amino acids: CASSLGIAERTDTQYF. The CDR3 nucleotides are TGTGCCAGCAGCTTGGGGATAGCGGAACGCACAGATACGCAGTATTTT.

This rearrangement joins TRBV9 to TRBJ1-2; D gene unclear. This CDR3 contains 14 residues. The germline V gene has CDR1 SGDLS and CDR2 YYNGEE. Trimming took off 0 bases at V and 3 bases at J, with 9 bases between the two ends. CDR3 coding DNA: TGTGCCAGCAGCGTAGGTTCGCCGGACTATGGCTACACCTTC. The encoded protein is CASSVGSPDYGYTF.

V usage is TRBV7-8 and J usage is TRBJ2-7; TRBD2 might be the D (6 bases). CDR1 and CDR2 (germline): SGHVS, FQNEAQ. The CDR3 contains 16 residues. Trimming shortened V by 1 base and J by 6 bases, and 19 bases separated the two germline ends. CDR3 bases: TGTGCCAGCAGCTTAGGAAGCGGGTTTGAAGGGTTCGAGCAGTACTTC. Residues: CASSLGSGFEGFEQYF.

The gene calls are TRBV9 and TRBJ2-3, with TRBD2 matching 7 bases. The V gene end was trimmed by 3 bases and the J gene end by 3 bases; junction bases not matched to a gene: 4. The CDR3 extends over 14 amino acids. In germline, CDR1 is SGDLS, CDR2 YYNGEE. DNA of the CDR3: TGTGCCAGCAGCGGGCGGGAGAGGACAGATACGCAGTATTTT. It encodes CASSGRERTDTQYF.

A single count supports this clone. This chain uses TRBV11-3 with TRBJ1-1, with D tentatively TRBD1 (5 bases). The V and J ends lost 5 bases and 0 bases respectively, with 16 bases between them. The germline V gene has CDR1 SGHNT and CDR2 YENEEA. This CDR3 comprises 16 residues. Written as DNA, the CDR3 is TGTGCCAGCAGCCCCTCAGGGAGGGTAATGAACACTGAAGCTTTCTTT. Its translation is CASSPSGRVMNTEAFF.

The chain has TRBV5-6 and TRBJ2-7, with D tentatively TRBD2 (6 bases). V was cut by 4 bases and J by 4 bases, with 18 bases left in between. The CDR3 runs 15 residues. Germline CDR1 SGHDT, CDR2 YYEEEE. The CDR3 nucleotides are TGTGCCAGCAGCCGGGGCGGGGTCCCCAGGTACGAGCAGTACTTC. Residues: CASSRGGVPRYEQYF.